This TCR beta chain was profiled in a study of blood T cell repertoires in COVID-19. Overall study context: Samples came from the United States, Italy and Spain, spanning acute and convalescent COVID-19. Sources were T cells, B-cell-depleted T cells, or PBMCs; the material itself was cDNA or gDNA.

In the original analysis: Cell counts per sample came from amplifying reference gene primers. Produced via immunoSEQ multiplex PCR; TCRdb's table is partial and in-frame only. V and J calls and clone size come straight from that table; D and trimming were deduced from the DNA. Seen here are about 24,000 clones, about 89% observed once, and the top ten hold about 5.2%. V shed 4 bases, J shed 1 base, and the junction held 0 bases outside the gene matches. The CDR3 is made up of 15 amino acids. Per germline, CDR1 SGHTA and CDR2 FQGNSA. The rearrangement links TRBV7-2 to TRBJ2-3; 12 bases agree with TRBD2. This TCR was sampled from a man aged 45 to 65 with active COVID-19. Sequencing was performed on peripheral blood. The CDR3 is CASSWTSGGTDTQYF. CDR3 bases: TGTGCCAGCAGCTGGACTAGCGGGGGCACAGATACGCAGTATTTT.